Following are 9 T cell receptor beta chains from one sample sequenced in a study of OX40 agonist ivuxolimab in advanced cancers. Generated by immunoSEQ multiplex PCR, the TCRdb table keeps only in-frame clones and is missing some. There are about 68,000 clones in the sample; about 90% occur only once, and about 0.33% lies in the top ten. Sequenced material: CD4+ or CD8+ T cells sorted from blood, taken in a trial of the OX40 agonist ivuxolimab. Receptors originate from an adult with an advanced solid tumor such as melanoma, head and neck, liver or kidney cancer.

The chain couples TRBV6-6 to TRBJ1-5; the D is unclear. The CDR3 contains 15 residues. In germline, CDR1 is MNHNY, CDR2 SVGAGI (reference sequence). V dropped 2 bases and J dropped 1 base, with 9 bases sitting between them. The CDR3 here is CASSYLDGSNQPQHF. The CDR3 nucleotides read TGTGCCAGCAGTTACCTGGACGGGAGCAATCAGCCCCAGCATTTT.

In its sample, this clone was seen once. V and J are TRBV5-1 and TRBJ1-2; no definite D call. Trimming left V 1 base short and J 10 bases short, with 20 bases between. This CDR3 comprises 15 residues. CDR1 SGHRS and CDR2 YFSETQ come from the germline V gene. Here the CDR3 reads CASSLSGTQGIDYTF. In DNA, the CDR3 is TGCGCCAGCAGCTTGTCGGGCACTCAAGGGATTGACTACACCTTC.

The chain combines TRBV27 with TRBJ2-5; D ambiguous. CDR3 length: 15 residues. Germline values: CDR1 MNHEY, CDR2 SMNVEV (reference sequence). Trimming stripped 0 bases from V and 3 bases from J, with 11 bases between. CDR3 nucleotide sequence: TGTGCCAGCAGTTTATCGATGTGGCGGAAAGAGACCCAGTACTTC. As protein: CASSLSMWRKETQYF.

The chain is built from TRBV28 and TRBJ1-1; perhaps TRBD1 as D (5 bases). Per germline, CDR1 MDHEN and CDR2 SYDVKM. V was trimmed by 1 base and J by 1 base, leaving 7 bases between them. The CDR3 sequence is 14 residues long. The DNA for the CDR3 is TGTGCCAGCAGTTTATTCGACAGGAACACTGAAGCTTTCTTT. It yields the protein CASSLFDRNTEAFF.

CDR3 sequence reads: CSVVTGITTEAFF. CDR3 nucleotides: TGCAGCGTTGTAACAGGCATTACGACTGAAGCTTTCTTT. The rearrangement joins TRBV29-1 to TRBJ1-1, with a tentative D call TRBD1 (5 bases). Germline loops: CDR1 SQVTM, CDR2 ANQGSEA. The CDR3 has 13 amino acids. V was shortened by 4 bases and J by 5 bases, with 14 bases between the two germline ends. Complete variable domain (other parts from reference TRBV29-1 and TRBJ1-1): SAVISQKPSRDICQRGTSLTIQCQVDSQVTMMFWYRQQPGQSLTLIATANQGSEATYESGFVIDKFPISRPNLTFSTLTVSNMSPEDSSIYLCSVVTGITTEAFFGQGTRLTVV.

V is TRBV19 and J is TRBJ1-2; D perhaps matches TRBD1 (6 bases). There are 16 residues in the CDR3. The V end lost 8 bases, the J end lost 2 bases, and 21 bases lay between the germline ends. Germline CDR1 LNHDA, CDR2 SQIVND (reference sequence). The DNA of the CDR3 is TGTGCCAGTTTTTCCTCAGGGGCAGGGCGAAACTATGGCTACACCTTC. Protein product: CASFSSGAGRNYGYTF.

The rearrangement uses TRBV7-2 and TRBJ1-1; 10 bases match TRBD1. The CDR3 has 15 residues. V lost 3 bases to trimming and J lost 6 bases; unmatched junction nucleotides: 7. Germline V CDR1 and CDR2: SGHTA, FQGNSA. CDR3 nucleotide sequence: TGTGCCAGCAGCTTTATAGCGGGGACAGGGGCTGAAGCTTTCTTT. Translation gives CASSFIAGTGAEAFF.

The chain carries TRBV7-7 and TRBJ2-7, with D perhaps matching TRBD2 (5 bases). V lost 5 bases, J lost 4 bases, and 15 bases lay in between. This CDR3 is 14 amino acids long. CDR1 is SSHAT and CDR2 is FNYEAQ in the germline V gene (reference sequence). Here the CDR3 DNA reads TGTGCCAGCAGCCCCAGCGGTGTCGCGTACGAGCAGTACTTC. Translation gives CASSPSGVAYEQYF.

The chain is built from TRBV6-1 and TRBJ1-1; no definite D call. The CDR3 totals 15 residues. CDR1 and CDR2 (germline): MNHNS, SASEGT. The germline V and J ends were trimmed by 4 bases and 3 bases, with 15 bases remaining between them. The CDR3 spells CASSGSVKRDTEAFF. CDR3 in DNA: TGTGCCAGCAGTGGTTCGGTAAAGCGGGACACTGAAGCTTTCTTT.